The 26 T cell receptor beta chains below were found in one sample sequenced in a study of blood T cell repertoires in COVID-19. Repertoires were generated with immunoSEQ multiplex PCR, while TCRdb's copy carries only in-frame clones and drops some. The data contain tens of thousands of clones, 75% to 90% of them singletons. Sequenced sample: peripheral blood. The receptor set was obtained from a man in his 60s with COVID-19, enrolled during active disease.

The chain links TRBV19 to TRBJ1-5; 7 bases are shared with TRBD1. Germline V gene data show CDR1 as LNHDA and CDR2 as SQIVND (reference sequence). V gave up 4 bases and J gave up 7 bases; unmatched junction bases: 7. There are 14 residues in the CDR3. The CDR3 DNA follows: TGTGCCAGTAGTAAGTACAGGGGAGACCAGCCCCAGCATTTT. It is translated as CASSKYRGDQPQHF.

The chain recombines TRBV21-1 with TRBJ1-1. TRBV21-1 is termed a pseudogene. The length of the CDR3 is 20 residues. The CDR3 is CASSKDPFIEGSLEETEAFF. CDR3 nucleotide sequence: TGTGCCAGCAGCAAAGATCCTTTTATCGAGGGTTCCCTTGAGGAGACTGAAGCTTTCTTT.

This chain joins TRBV11-3 and TRBJ2-3; the D gene is possibly TRBD1 (6 bases). Trimming shortened V by 7 bases and J by 4 bases, and 15 bases separated the two germline ends. Per the germline V gene, CDR1 is SGHNT and CDR2 is YENEEA. The CDR3 runs 14 residues. The CDR3 sequence is CASIPGQSPDTQYF. The CDR3 DNA follows: TGTGCCAGCATCCCGGGACAAAGTCCAGATACGCAGTATTTT.

The chain recombines TRBV5-1 with TRBJ2-7; 12 nucleotides align to TRBD2. V shed 0 bases, J shed 1 base, and the junction held 11 bases outside the gene matches. Germline CDR1 reads SGHRS; CDR2 reads YFSETQ. This CDR3 region has 19 residues. CDR3 in DNA: TGCGCCAGCAGCTTGGCCGGGACTAGCGGGTTTTTAGGATCCTACGAGCAGTACTTC. It specifies CASSLAGTSGFLGSYEQYF.

The chain couples TRBV24-1 to TRBJ1-1; TRBD1 might be the D (5 bases). Germline V gives CDR1 KGHDR, CDR2 SFDVKD. Trimming removed 9 bases from V and 1 base from J, with 11 bases in between. CDR3 length equals 13 residues. CDR3 sequence reads: CATGGEENTEAFF. Here the CDR3 DNA reads TGTGCCACCGGAGGGGAGGAGAACACTGAAGCTTTCTTT.

The sample holds one count of this clone. The V gene is TRBV9, the J gene TRBJ2-1; TRBD2 matches 10 bases. Germline assignment: CDR1 SGDLS and CDR2 YYNGEE. The length of the CDR3 is 16 residues. V gave up 6 bases and J gave up 9 bases; unmatched junction bases: 15. CDR3 DNA sequence: TGTGCCAGCACCCCAGGCGAGAGCGGGAGGGTTAGTGAGCAGTTCTTC. As protein: CASTPGESGRVSEQFF.

The chain uses TRBV5-1 and TRBJ2-1, with D unclear. Germline CDR1 and CDR2: SGHRS and YFSETQ. V lost 1 base and J 4 bases, leaving 9 bases between the germline ends. The CDR3 covers 14 residues. The CDR3 sequence: CASSLLELYNEQFF. The CDR3 nucleotides read TGCGCCAGCAGCTTGCTAGAGCTTTACAATGAGCAGTTCTTC.

The V gene is TRBV20-1, the J gene TRBJ2-5; D is unresolved. The CDR3 is 11 residues long. The V gene's germline CDR1 is DFQATT and CDR2 SNEGSKA (reference sequence). The V gene lost 4 bases and the J gene lost 2 bases, with 5 bases spanning the gap. CDR3 nucleotide sequence: TGCAGTGCTAAACTTCAAGAGACCCAGTACTTC. It encodes CSAKLQETQYF.

This chain uses TRBV6-2 or TRBV6-3 with TRBJ1-1, with D possibly matching TRBD1 (6 bases). Germline V gene data show CDR1 as MNHEY and CDR2 as SVGEGT. Between the trimmed V and J ends, which lost 5 bases and 1 base, there was a span of 11 bases. This CDR3 has 14 residues. CDR3 amino acids: CASSHPDRNTEAFF. For the CDR3, the DNA is TGTGCCAGCAGTCACCCGGACAGGAACACTGAAGCTTTCTTT.

The chain links TRBV2 to TRBJ1-2, with a tentative D call TRBD1 (5 bases). Germline lookup yields CDR1 SNHLY and CDR2 FYNNEI. The CDR3 is 13 residues long. The germline V and J ends were trimmed by 3 bases and 6 bases, with 11 bases remaining between them. As DNA, the CDR3 is TGTGCCAGCAGTGAGGGCAGGGTAAATGGCTACACCTTC. Protein product: CASSEGRVNGYTF.

The chain links TRBV7-9 to TRBJ2-1; no firm D call. The V gene lost 5 bases and the J gene lost 4 bases, with 18 bases spanning the gap. Germline assignment: CDR1 SEHNR and CDR2 FQNEAQ (reference sequence). The CDR3 is 16 amino acids. CDR3 sequence (DNA): TGTGCCAGCAGCCTAAGCGCGGAAAACCGATACAATGAGCAGTTCTTC. Residues: CASSLSAENRYNEQFF.

This CDR3 reads CASSSLGQDNTEAFF. The CDR3 region has the DNA TGTGCCAGCAGTTCGCTGGGACAGGATAACACTGAAGCTTTCTTT. J is TRBJ1-1 and V is TRBV27; 8 bases map to TRBD1. CDR1 MNHEY and CDR2 SMNVEV come from the germline V gene (reference sequence). V shed 4 bases, J shed 2 bases, and the junction held 6 bases outside the gene matches. The CDR3 totals 15 residues.

DNA of the CDR3: TGTGCCAGCTCACCGTCTAGCGGGAGCACAGATACGCAGTATTTT. Its protein product is CASSPSSGSTDTQYF. The rearrangement links TRBV18 to TRBJ2-3; 8 bases agree with TRBD2. Trimming cost V 3 bases and J 0 bases; bases outside gene matches: 2. The CDR3 loop spans 15 amino acids. Germline CDR1 and CDR2: KGHSH and LQKENI.

The chain combines TRBV6-2 or TRBV6-3 with TRBJ2-1; 11 bases match TRBD2. Trimming took 1 base from V and 0 from J; bases not matched to a gene: 5. Germline assignment: CDR1 MNHEY and CDR2 SVGEGT. The CDR3 is 18 amino acids. DNA of the CDR3: TGTGCCAGCAGTTACTGGGGACTAGCGGACCGCTCCTACAATGAGCAGTTCTTC. As protein: CASSYWGLADRSYNEQFF.

The rearrangement uses TRBV6-2 or TRBV6-3 and TRBJ2-3; TRBD2 aligns across 8 bases. The CDR3 runs 17 residues. Trimming removed 5 bases from V and 4 bases from J; junction bases left unmatched: 14. Per the germline V gene, CDR1 is MNHEY and CDR2 is SVGEGT. The CDR3 bases are TGTGCCAGCAGTCCAACGACTACCAGCGGGAGCCCAGATACGCAGTATTTT. It is translated as CASSPTTTSGSPDTQYF.

The chain combines TRBV10-3 with TRBJ1-5, with D uncertain. The V end lost 3 bases, the J end lost 5 bases, and 8 bases lay between the germline ends. Germline lookup yields CDR1 ENHRY and CDR2 SYGVKD. This CDR3 region has 13 residues. CDR3 loop: CAISDAGYQPQHF. CDR3 DNA: TGTGCCATCAGTGACGCAGGCTATCAGCCCCAGCATTTT.

The chain joins TRBV29-1 to TRBJ1-2; no clear D. There are 12 residues in the CDR3. V lost 2 bases and J 4 bases, leaving 8 bases between the germline ends. Per the germline V gene, CDR1 is SQVTM and CDR2 is ANQGSEA. CDR3 sequence (DNA): TGCAGCGTTGAACAGGTCAGCTATGGCTACACCTTC. Protein product: CSVEQVSYGYTF.

The chain carries TRBV2 and TRBJ2-1; D is ambiguous. Germline V CDR1 and CDR2: SNHLY, FYNNEI. V lost 7 bases to trimming and J lost 10 bases, with 20 bases between them. This CDR3 contains 14 residues. The CDR3 sequence: CASTLNQLREEQFF. DNA of the CDR3: TGTGCCAGCACCCTAAACCAACTAAGAGAGGAGCAGTTCTTC. Together with reference TRBV2 and TRBJ2-1, the CDR3 gives the full variable domain: EPEVTQTPSHQVTQMGQEVILRCVPISNHLYFYWYRQILGQKVEFLVSFYNNEISEKSEIFDDQFSVERPDGSNFTLKIRSTKLEDSAMYFCASTLNQLREEQFFGPGTRLTVL.

The genes are TRBV4-1 and TRBJ1-2; 7 bases fit TRBD1. CDR3 length: 15 residues. Germline V gene lookup returns CDR1 MGHRA and CDR2 YSYEKL. The trim removed 2 bases at V and 2 bases at J, leaving 5 bases unmatched. CDR3 nucleotide sequence: TGCGCCAGCAGCCAAACCGGGACAGAGAACTATGGCTACACCTTC. It specifies CASSQTGTENYGYTF.

The sample holds one count of this clone. This rearrangement joins TRBV9 to TRBJ2-1, with unresolved D. Deletions cut 3 bases from V and 7 bases from J, with 14 bases between. This CDR3 comprises 14 residues. In germline, CDR1 is SGDLS, CDR2 YYNGEE. As DNA, the CDR3 is TGTGCCAGCAGCGCTCTTTCTCGTACAAATGAGCAGTTCTTC. It codes for CASSALSRTNEQFF.

The J gene is TRBJ1-1, the V gene TRBV28, with a possible D match to TRBD1 (6 bases). Germline CDR1 MDHEN, CDR2 SYDVKM. Deletions cut 3 bases from V and 1 base from J, with 12 bases between. CDR3 size: 15 residues. The CDR3 nucleotides are TGTGCCAGCAGTTTGGGGGCAGCCCAGAACACTGAAGCTTTCTTT. Protein product: CASSLGAAQNTEAFF.

The chain employs TRBV19 and TRBJ2-4; D unresolved. V lost 6 bases, J lost 5 bases, and 11 bases lay in between. Germline values: CDR1 LNHDA, CDR2 SQIVND (reference sequence). This CDR3 is built from 13 residues. CDR3 in amino acids: CASSGMVENIQYF. The CDR3 DNA sequence: TGTGCCAGTAGCGGTATGGTAGAAAACATTCAGTACTTC.

This clone was picked up a small number of times. The V gene is TRBV24-1, the J gene TRBJ2-6, with D possibly being TRBD1 (5 bases). The CDR3 is 16 amino acids. Trimming pared 5 bases from V and 0 bases from J, leaving 10 bases between. Germline V gene data show CDR1 as KGHDR and CDR2 as SFDVKD. CDR3 DNA: TGTGCCACCAGTGGAAGCAGGGCCTCTGGGGCCAACGTCCTGACTTTC. Encoded protein: CATSGSRASGANVLTF.

This clone appeared a few times. The rearrangement uses TRBV10-3 and TRBJ1-3; 9 bases are shared with TRBD1. The CDR3 consists of 14 residues. From germline, CDR1 is ENHRY and CDR2 SYGVKD. Trimming cost V 11 bases and J 0 bases; bases outside gene matches: 5. The CDR3 reads CASGQGISGNTIYF. The CDR3 DNA is TGTGCCTCCGGACAGGGGATCTCTGGAAACACCATATATTTT.

The chain couples TRBV18 to TRBJ1-4, with 9 bases that match TRBD1. V gave up 4 bases and J gave up 7 bases; unmatched junction bases: 7. The CDR3 is 15 residues long. Per germline, CDR1 KGHSH and CDR2 LQKENI. The chain's CDR3 is CASSLFGTGSEKLFF. Here the CDR3 DNA reads TGTGCCAGCTCACTATTCGGGACAGGGTCTGAAAAACTGTTTTTT.

The V call is TRBV20-1, the J call TRBJ2-7; a possible D gene is TRBD1 (6 bases). Germline V lookup: CDR1 DFQATT, CDR2 SNEGSKA (reference sequence). The ends were cut back, 3 bases at V and 6 bases at J, with 21 bases in the middle. This CDR3 contains 15 residues. The CDR3 coding sequence is TGCAGTGCTAGTCGGCCTGATGGACAGAAACTCGAGCAGTACTTC. Translated, it gives CSASRPDGQKLEQYF.